This T cell receptor beta chain was obtained from a study of read filtering for tumor transcriptome and immune sequencing. Whole-study context: The cohort had about 16 men and 14 women aged about 40 to 90, mean roughly 66 years.

There are many counts of this clonotype. The germline gives CDR1 MNHEY, CDR2 SVGAGI. Trimming removed 5 bases from V and 3 bases from J, with 20 bases in between. The CDR3 sequence is 17 residues long. Molecular barcoded adaptors covering alpha/delta and beta/gamma chains were used on approximately 440 ng RNA. In TCRdb, the reads were re-called with MiXCR into one record per CDR3 protein. The sample yields 94,000 or so distinct CDR3 sequences, around 12% seen once. The chain uses TRBV6-5 and TRBJ2-1, with D unclear. The sequence was collected from a donor aged 40 or older with multiple myeloma. The material sequenced was a population of CD138-negative cells sorted from bone marrow. The CDR3 nucleotides are TGTGCCAGCAGTGAAATTCTCCCCAGCTCCATCTACAATGAGCAGTTCTTC. As protein: CASSEILPSSIYNEQFF.